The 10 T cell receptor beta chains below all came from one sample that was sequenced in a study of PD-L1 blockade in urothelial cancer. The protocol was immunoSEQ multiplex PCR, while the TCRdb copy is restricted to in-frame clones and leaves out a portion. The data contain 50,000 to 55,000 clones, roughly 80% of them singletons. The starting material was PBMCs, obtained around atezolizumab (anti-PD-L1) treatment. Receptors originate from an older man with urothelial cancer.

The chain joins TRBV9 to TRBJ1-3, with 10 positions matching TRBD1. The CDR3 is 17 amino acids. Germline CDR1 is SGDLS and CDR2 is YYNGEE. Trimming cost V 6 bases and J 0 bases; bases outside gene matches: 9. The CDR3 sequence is CASNRGTGDSSGNTIYF. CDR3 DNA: TGTGCCAGCAATAGGGGGACAGGGGACAGCTCTGGAAACACCATATATTTT.

CDR3 protein: CAWSVYRPSGSISPYEQYF. The CDR3 DNA reads as TGTGCCTGGAGTGTATATCGGCCTAGCGGGAGTATATCTCCCTACGAGCAGTACTTC. The chain employs TRBV30 and TRBJ2-7; the match to TRBD2 covers 10 bases. With V trimmed by 0 bases and J by 2 bases, 16 bases remained unmatched. The V gene's germline CDR1 is GTSNPN and CDR2 SVGIG (reference sequence). This CDR3 has 19 residues.

This chain's CDR3 is CASSLRRQGGSGANVLTF. The CDR3 nucleotides are TGTGCCAGCAGCTTGAGGCGGCAGGGGGGTTCTGGGGCCAACGTCCTGACTTTC. The rearrangement joins TRBV5-6 to TRBJ2-6; possibly TRBD1 for D (7 bases). V was shortened by 1 base and J by 1 base, with 15 bases between the two germline ends. The CDR3 consists of 18 residues. Germline values: CDR1 SGHDT, CDR2 YYEEEE.

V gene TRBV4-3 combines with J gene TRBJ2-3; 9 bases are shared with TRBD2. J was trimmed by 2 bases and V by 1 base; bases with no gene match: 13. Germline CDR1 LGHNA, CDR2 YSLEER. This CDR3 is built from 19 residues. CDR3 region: CASSQGPGGSGRNTDTQYF. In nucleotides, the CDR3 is TGCGCCAGCAGCCAAGGGCCCGGCGGGAGCGGGAGGAACACAGATACGCAGTATTTT.

In nucleotides, the CDR3 is TGTGCCAGCAGCTTTGGACTAGCGGGAGTGTACAATGAGCAGTTCTTC. It is translated as CASSFGLAGVYNEQFF. The rearrangement joins TRBV5-4 to TRBJ2-1, with TRBD2 identical over 13 bases. The V gene's germline CDR1 is SGHNT and CDR2 YYREEE (reference sequence). CDR3 length: 16 residues. J gave up 4 bases and V 2 bases, and 3 bases lay outside the gene matches.

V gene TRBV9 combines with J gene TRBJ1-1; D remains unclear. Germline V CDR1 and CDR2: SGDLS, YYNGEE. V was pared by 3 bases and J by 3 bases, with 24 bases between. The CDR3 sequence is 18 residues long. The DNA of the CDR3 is TGTGCCAGCAGCGCACGTATTGGGGTTTATGGGGAGGACACTGAAGCTTTCTTT. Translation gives CASSARIGVYGEDTEAFF.

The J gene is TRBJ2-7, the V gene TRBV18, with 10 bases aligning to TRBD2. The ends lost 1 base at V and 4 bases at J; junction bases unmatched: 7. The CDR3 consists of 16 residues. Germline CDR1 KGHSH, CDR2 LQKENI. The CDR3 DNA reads TGTGCCAGCTCACCACGGCTAGCGGGAGTAGGTTACGAGCAGTACTTC. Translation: CASSPRLAGVGYEQYF.

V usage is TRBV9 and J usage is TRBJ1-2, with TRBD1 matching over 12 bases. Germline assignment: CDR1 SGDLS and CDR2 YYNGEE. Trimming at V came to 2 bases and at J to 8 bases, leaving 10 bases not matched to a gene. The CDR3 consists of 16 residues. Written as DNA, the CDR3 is TGTGCCAGCAGCGTCGTACCGGGACAGGGGGCGGACGGCTACACCTTC. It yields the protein CASSVVPGQGADGYTF.

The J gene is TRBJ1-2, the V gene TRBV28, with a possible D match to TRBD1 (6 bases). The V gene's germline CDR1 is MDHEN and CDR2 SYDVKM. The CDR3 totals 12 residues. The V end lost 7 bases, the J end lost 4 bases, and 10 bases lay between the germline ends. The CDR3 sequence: CASTGEGYGYTF. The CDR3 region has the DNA TGTGCCAGCACAGGGGAGGGCTATGGCTACACCTTC.

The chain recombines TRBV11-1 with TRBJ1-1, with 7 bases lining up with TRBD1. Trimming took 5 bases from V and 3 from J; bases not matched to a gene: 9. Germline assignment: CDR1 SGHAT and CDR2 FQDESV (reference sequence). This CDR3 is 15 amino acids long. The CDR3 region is CASSPRDSLYTEAFF. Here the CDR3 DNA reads TGTGCCAGCAGCCCCCGGGACAGCCTATACACTGAAGCTTTCTTT.